This T cell receptor beta chain comes out of a study of T-cell reconstitution after alpha-beta-depleted transplantation in children. Germline values: CDR1 SGHRS, CDR2 YFSETQ. The CDR3 is 17 residues long. J lost 1 base, V lost 2 bases, and 8 bases had no gene match. Researchers prepared the TCRbeta library using unique molecular identifiers, the study reports. MiXCR was run by TCRdb on the PCR reads, yielding one entry per CDR3 protein. The sample carries some 240,000 distinct CDR3 sequences, 9% to 10% recorded once. This clonotype was detected many times. The TCR originated in a human donor who donated a stem cell graft to a child with SCID. This rearrangement joins TRBV5-1 to TRBJ2-3, with 9 bases fitting TRBD1. Specimen: PBMCs from the stem cell graft donor, collected from the stem cell graft. As DNA, the CDR3 is TGCGCCAGCAGCTTATTTACAGGGGGCAGGGGCACAGATACGCAGTATTTT. This gives the protein CASSLFTGGRGTDTQYF.